A selection of T cell receptor beta chains follows, all from one sample in a study of regulatory T cells in long-lasting Graves disease. MiXCR, applied by TCRdb to the multiplex PCR reads, yields one record per CDR3 protein. The sample has 400,000 to 600,000 distinct CDR3 sequences; about a fifth are singletons. This sample comprised peripheral blood mononuclear cells (PBMCs), obtained when the disease was refractory, from a patient treated with antithyroid drugs. The receptor set was obtained from a female donor with Graves disease. Both conserved end residues are part of each CDR3. The D gene is left open where the match is weak. The size field is filled for only some rows; it gives once, few, many or a size class.

TRBJ2-7 few TRBD2 TRBV5-6 CASTNPTSGGYEQYF TGTGCCAGCACCAACCCGACTAGCGGGGGCTACGAGCAGTACTTC
TRBJ1-6 few TRBD1 TRBV7-6 CASSRTRTGASSINNSPLHF TGTGCCAGCAGCCGGACCCGGACAGGGGCATCCTCCATAAATAATTCACCCCTCCACTTT
TRBJ2-3 . . TRBV6-4 CASSDRGLTDTQYF TGTGCCAGCAGTGACAGGGGTCTCACAGATACGCAGTATTTT
TRBJ1-6 many TRBD1 TRBV10-3 CAISEQTGDDNSPLHF TGTGCCATCAGTGAGCAGACAGGGGACGATAATTCACCCCTCCACTTT
TRBJ1-2 many . TRBV6-1 CASSFRPGGYTF TGTGCCAGCTCCTTCCGGCCGGGGGGCTACACCTTC
TRBJ2-7 few TRBD2 TRBV7-9 CASSQTSGLSYEQYF TGTGCCAGCAGCCAAACTAGCGGGCTTTCCTACGAGCAGTACTTC
TRBJ1-5 . . TRBV24-1 CATIRTSGNQPQHF TGTGCCACCATACGGACGTCGGGCAATCAGCCCCAGCATTTT
TRBJ1-5 many . TRBV15 CATSVWSNQPQHF TGTGCCACCAGCGTTTGGTCGAATCAGCCCCAGCATTTT
TRBJ1-1 many . TRBV18 CASSPTDYTEAFF TGTGCCAGCTCACCAACAGATTACACTGAAGCTTTCTTT
TRBJ2-7 many TRBD2 TRBV28 CASSWGTSGAYEQYF TGTGCCAGCAGTTGGGGGACTAGCGGTGCCTACGAGCAGTACTTC
TRBJ1-2 . . TRBV28 CASSLPGASGYTF TGTGCCAGCAGTTTACCGGGGGCTAGCGGCTACACCTTC
TRBJ1-2 . . TRBV6-1 CASSPTGINGYTF TGTGCCAGCAGTCCAACAGGGATTAATGGCTACACCTTC
TRBJ2-7 few TRBD1 TRBV9 CASSVAGRTGVDEQYF TGTGCCAGCAGCGTAGCAGGTAGGACAGGGGTAGACGAGCAGTACTTC
TRBJ2-7 few TRBD1 TRBV6-1 CASTPGTGLIYEQYF TGTGCCAGCACCCCCGGGACAGGTCTCATTTACGAGCAGTACTTC
TRBJ2-7 many . TRBV28 CASSPPSRPYEQYF TGTGCCAGCAGTCCCCCATCCCGCCCTTACGAGCAGTACTTC